This TCR beta chain stems from a study of monozygotic twins with inflammatory bowel disease. Germline values: CDR1 MGHDK, CDR2 SYGVNS. This CDR3 region has 14 residues. UMIs containing a 6-nucleotide sample barcode were added via template switching. Both TCRalpha and TCRbeta cDNA were subjected to two nested PCRs lasting around 15 and 9 cycles. Using the 5' RACE reads, TCRdb records one entry per CDR3 protein without DNA. The ten top clones account for roughly 5.2%, within a sample of roughly 320,000 distinct CDR3 sequences. This receptor was obtained from a human donor with ulcerative colitis or Crohn's disease, or a healthy co-twin of an affected twin (not recorded which). Sequenced input: blood. The chain carries TRBV25-1 and TRBJ2-1. This CDR3 is CASSSAGDYNEQFF.